This passage covers 22 T cell receptor beta chains from one sample sequenced in a study of blood T cells in healthy people across ages. Primed by a sample-barcoded 5' primer and a J-beta primer mix, a second PCR proceeded for about 6 to 12 cycles. TCRdb redid the calling of the 5' RACE reads with MiXCR, one entry per CDR3 protein. This table has roughly 700,000 distinct CDR3 sequences, around 45% appearing once. The sample consisted of blood. The source of these receptors is a woman in her fifties or sixties in good health.

This clonotype appeared once. CDR3 nucleotides: TGTGCCATCAGTGAGCGGGGGGCCACCGGGGAGCTGTTTTTT. Translating it yields CAISERGATGELFF. This chain links TRBV10-3 with TRBJ2-2, with a weak D call TRBD2 (7 bases). The CDR3 consists of 14 residues. V was clipped by 2 bases and J by 4 bases, with 8 bases between them. In germline, CDR1 is ENHRY, CDR2 SYGVKD.

The rearrangement joins TRBV18 to TRBJ1-1; a weak D match, TRBD1 (5 bases). There are 15 residues in the CDR3. Trimming pared 3 bases from V and 1 base from J, leaving 12 bases between. CDR1 is KGHSH and CDR2 is LQKENI in the germline V gene. CDR3 amino acids: CASSPGRLENTEAFF. CDR3 DNA sequence: TGTGCCAGCTCACCGGGACGCCTAGAGAACACTGAAGCTTTCTTT.

This clonotype showed up just a few times. V and J are TRBV29-1 and TRBJ1-1, with a weak D call TRBD1 (5 bases). The CDR3 totals 15 residues. CDR1 SQVTM and CDR2 ANQGSEA come from the germline V gene. Trimming cost V 5 bases and J 1 base, with 17 bases left between them. The CDR3 nucleotides are TGCAGCGTTTCTGCCGCAGGGAACAAGAACACTGAAGCTTTCTTT. It translates to CSVSAAGNKNTEAFF.

The rearrangement uses TRBV14 and TRBJ2-1; D uncertain. Germline V lookup: CDR1 SGHDN, CDR2 FVKESK. The CDR3 extends over 14 amino acids. V lost 1 base to trimming and J lost 6 bases, with 10 bases between them. The CDR3 is CASSQVDLGNEQFF. CDR3 DNA: TGTGCCAGCAGCCAAGTAGACTTGGGCAATGAGCAGTTCTTC.

This clonotype was counted at least ten times. The J gene is TRBJ2-1, the V gene TRBV12-5, with TRBD2 matching 12 bases. The CDR3 extends over 15 amino acids. The J segment lost 8 bases and the V segment lost 1 base, leaving 3 bases of the junction unmatched. Germline V gene data show CDR1 as LGHNT and CDR2 as FRNRAP. The CDR3 DNA sequence: TGTGCTAGTGGTTTGGGGCTAGCGGGAGGGGATGAGCAGTTCTTC. Translated, it gives CASGLGLAGGDEQFF.

This chain connects TRBV29-1 to TRBJ2-7, with D perhaps being TRBD1 or TRBD2 (7 bases each). This CDR3 contains 13 residues. Germline values: CDR1 SQVTM, CDR2 ANQGSEA. Between the trimmed V and J ends, which lost 7 bases and 3 bases, there was a span of 16 bases. The CDR3 region has the DNA TGCAGCGCAGGGGGGGACTACTTCTACGAGCAGTACTTC. As protein: CSAGGDYFYEQYF.

This clonotype has a handful of counts. V usage is TRBV5-1 and J usage is TRBJ2-1; no reliable D call. CDR3 size: 14 residues. Trimming cost V 4 bases and J 6 bases, with 14 bases left between them. Germline V gene sequence: CDR1 SGHRS, CDR2 YFSETQ. The CDR3 region has the DNA TGCGCCAGCAGCCCCCGGATCACCAGCAATGAGCAGTTCTTC. Translation: CASSPRITSNEQFF.

There are a few counts of this clonotype. The gene calls are TRBV27 and TRBJ2-1; 10 bases match TRBD1. Trimming at V came to 4 bases and at J to 4 bases, leaving 10 bases not matched to a gene. Germline loops: CDR1 MNHEY, CDR2 SMNVEV (reference sequence). This CDR3 contains 17 residues. The CDR3 coding sequence is TGTGCCAGCAGTTCTTCCCCTGGGACAGGGGTGTACAATGAGCAGTTCTTC. Translating it yields CASSSSPGTGVYNEQFF.

This clonotype was picked up many times. V gene TRBV7-9 combines with J gene TRBJ2-7; D remains unclear. CDR1 is SEHNR and CDR2 is FQNEAQ in the germline V gene (reference sequence). V was trimmed by 4 bases and J by 4 bases, leaving 5 bases between them. The CDR3 length is 11 residues. CDR3 protein: CASSSQYEQYF. CDR3 in DNA: TGTGCCAGCAGCTCCCAATACGAGCAGTACTTC.

The rearrangement joins TRBV21-1 to TRBJ2-5; the table names TRBD2, a call not compared with the DNA. The J call is in doubt because the DNA end fits TRBJ2-4 better. TRBV21-1 is given as a pseudogene. This CDR3 region has 19 residues. CDR3 in amino acids: CASSSSISGRRPYRNIQYF. Written as DNA, the CDR3 is TGTGCCAGCAGCAGCTCGATTAGCGGGAGGAGACCATATCGAAACATTCAGTACTTC.

This clonotype was counted at least ten times. The chain combines TRBV4-3 with TRBJ2-3; 9 bases match TRBD2. The CDR3 extends over 16 amino acids. Trimming took 3 bases from V and 4 from J; bases not matched to a gene: 8. CDR1 LGHNA and CDR2 YSLEER come from the germline V gene. The CDR3 protein is CASSQVRGRAPDTQYF. As DNA, the CDR3 is TGCGCCAGCAGCCAGGTTCGCGGGAGGGCCCCAGATACGCAGTATTTT.

The chain carries TRBV7-2 and TRBJ2-3, with 8 bases identical to TRBD2. V shed 5 bases, J shed 6 bases, and the junction held 16 bases outside the gene matches. Germline CDR1 reads SGHTA; CDR2 reads FQGNSA. The CDR3 is 17 amino acids. The CDR3 DNA sequence: TGTGCCAGCAGCCCTAGGGTGACGACGGGAGGGGGGGATACGCAGTATTTT. Its translation: CASSPRVTTGGGDTQYF.

This clonotype appeared a few times. This rearrangement joins TRBV2 to TRBJ2-4; no reliable D call. The J call is doubtful: the DNA matches TRBJ2-7 better. The length of the CDR3 is 13 residues. CDR1 and CDR2 (germline): SNHLY, FYNNEI. This CDR3 is CASSVDGVYEQYF. CDR3 bases: TGTGCCAGCAGTGTGGACGGAGTATACGAGCAGTACTTC.

The rearrangement links TRBV24-1 to TRBJ2-1; a weak D match, TRBD1 (6 bases). The J call may not be correct, given that the DNA end is closer to TRBJ2-7. This CDR3 contains 16 residues. Germline V gene lookup returns CDR1 KGHDR and CDR2 SFDVKD. CDR3 sequence (DNA): TGTGCCACCAGTGGCCCGCCGGGACACGGCTACAATGAGCAGTACTTC. Protein: CATSGPPGHGYNEQYF.

This sequence joins TRBV5-1 and TRBJ2-2; the D gene is possibly TRBD1 (6 bases). This CDR3 has 14 amino acids. Trimming took off 2 bases at V and 6 bases at J, with 11 bases between the two ends. Germline loops: CDR1 SGHRS, CDR2 YFSETQ. The CDR3 loop reads CASSFGQSAGELFF. The CDR3, as DNA: TGCGCCAGCAGCTTTGGACAGTCTGCCGGGGAGCTGTTTTTT.

This clonotype was seen only once. The chain joins TRBV4-3 to TRBJ2-5; D gene uncertain. Trimming removed 1 base from V and 7 bases from J, with 13 bases in between. The CDR3 length is 14 residues. Looked up from germline, CDR1 is LGHNA and CDR2 is YSLEER. CDR3 protein: CASSQGRPPGTQYF. The CDR3 nucleotides read TGCGCCAGCAGCCAAGGCAGACCCCCCGGGACCCAGTACTTC.

The chain has TRBV28 and TRBJ1-1, with 10 bases aligning to TRBD1. CDR3 length equals 16 residues. Germline values: CDR1 MDHEN, CDR2 SYDVKM. V was clipped by 3 bases and J by 1 base; unmatched bases: 5. CDR3 protein: CASSFRQGARNTEAFF. The CDR3 nucleotides are TGTGCCAGCAGTTTTCGACAGGGGGCGAGGAACACTGAAGCTTTCTTT.

The chain couples TRBV27 to TRBJ1-2, with a tentative D call TRBD1 (5 bases). Germline V CDR1 and CDR2: MNHEY, SMNVEV (reference sequence). The V gene lost 8 bases and the J gene lost 0 bases, with 16 bases spanning the gap. The CDR3 consists of 15 residues. The CDR3 DNA reads as TGTGCCAGCGGGCCCTGGACAACTTCTAACTATGGCTACACCTTC. Its protein product is CASGPWTTSNYGYTF.

The chain uses TRBV27 and TRBJ1-2; 8 bases fit TRBD1. From germline, CDR1 is MNHEY and CDR2 SMNVEV (reference sequence). The V segment lost 4 bases and the J segment 4 bases; nucleotides outside the gene matches: 5. CDR3 length: 14 amino acids. The CDR3: CASSWNRGAYGYTF. The CDR3 DNA is TGTGCCAGCAGTTGGAACAGGGGGGCCTATGGCTACACCTTC.

This clonotype was observed a few times. V usage is TRBV20-1 and J usage is TRBJ1-4; weak D call: TRBD1 (6 bases). V was trimmed by 6 bases and J by 6 bases, leaving 20 bases between them. The CDR3 length is 15 residues. The V gene's germline CDR1 is DFQATT and CDR2 SNEGSKA (reference sequence). CDR3 amino acids: CSASGASGAYEKLFF. In DNA, the CDR3 is TGCAGTGCGAGTGGGGCGTCGGGGGCGTATGAAAAACTGTTTTTT.

The chain uses TRBV10-2 and TRBJ2-1, with D possibly matching TRBD2 (5 bases). This CDR3 is built from 17 residues. V was cut by 6 bases and J by 2 bases, with 20 bases left in between. Germline CDR1 and CDR2: WSHSY and SAAADI. Written as DNA, the CDR3 is TGCGCCAGCAGCTCGACGACTGGACTTCTTACCTACAATGAGCAGTTCTTC. It codes for CASSSTTGLLTYNEQFF.

This sequence joins TRBV6-1 and TRBJ1-6; D perhaps matches TRBD1 (5 bases). This CDR3 comprises 13 residues. V lost 8 bases to trimming and J lost 7 bases, with 12 bases between them. CDR1 MNHNS and CDR2 SASEGT come from the germline V gene. As DNA, the CDR3 is TGTGCCAGCCTCGCCGACAGAAATTCACCCCTCCACTTT. Translation gives CASLADRNSPLHF.